What follows is one TCR beta chain and its context. The data were taken from a study of blood T cell repertoires in COVID-19. Across the whole study: Acute and convalescent COVID-19 specimens originated in the United States, Italy and Spain. From T cells, B-cell-depleted T cells, or PBMCs came the material, which was cDNA or gDNA.

Some clones are missing from TCRdb's copy, which holds only in-frame ones; the method was immunoSEQ multiplex PCR. The sample holds about 260,000 clones; over 75% are singletons and the top ten take about 0.64%. This CDR3 spans 15 amino acids. V is TRBV21-1 and J is TRBJ1-1; TRBD1, as called in the table, went unchecked against the DNA. TRBV21-1 is shown as a pseudogene. Sequencing was carried out using peripheral blood. The sequence was obtained from a human donor in a cohort sampled during active COVID-19. The CDR3 bases are TGTGCCAGCAGCAAAGATGCAGACAGCAACACTGAAGCTTTCTTT. Translated, it gives CASSKDADSNTEAFF.